One and the same sample provided the 23 T cell receptor beta chains below, sequenced in a study of T cells in Graves' hyperthyroidism and ophthalmopathy. Amplification targeted TCR beta CDR3 regions from RNA transcripts. When the TCR CDR3 underwent first-round RT-PCR, the HTBI primer set was used. TCRdb re-called the multiplex PCR reads with MiXCR, one entry per CDR3 protein. The sample lists around 540,000 distinct CDR3 sequences, roughly 16% occurring once. The sample taken for sequencing was blood. The receptors shown here come from a woman aged 30 to 39 with Graves' ophthalmopathy.

This clonotype was recorded many times. The CDR3 protein is CSADGDTSNEQFF. The CDR3 DNA reads TGCAGCGCCGACGGGGACACCTCCAATGAGCAGTTCTTC. The chain has TRBV29-1 and TRBJ2-1; the D gene is possibly TRBD1 (6 bases). CDR3 length: 13 amino acids. Germline CDR1 is SQVTM and CDR2 is ANQGSEA. Trimming pared 7 bases from V and 6 bases from J, leaving 16 bases between.

This clonotype has at least ten counts. The chain employs TRBV20-1 and TRBJ2-1; 14 bases are a match to TRBD2. The CDR3 sequence is 19 residues long. V lost 0 bases to trimming and J lost 6 bases; unmatched junction nucleotides: 13. CDR1 and CDR2 from the germline V gene are DFQATT and SNEGSKA (reference sequence). The CDR3 reads CSARDLRLAGGPGLNEQFF. CDR3 in DNA: TGCAGTGCTAGAGATCTCCGACTAGCGGGAGGGCCGGGTCTCAATGAGCAGTTCTTC.

This clonotype was picked up many times. The gene calls are TRBV20-1 and TRBJ2-5, with 10 nucleotides matching TRBD2. The V segment lost 3 bases and the J segment 0 bases; nucleotides outside the gene matches: 10. Germline CDR1 DFQATT, CDR2 SNEGSKA (reference sequence). This CDR3 spans 17 amino acids. CDR3 region: CSASSSGSMAYQETQYF. Here the CDR3 DNA reads TGCAGTGCTAGCTCTAGCGGGAGTATGGCGTACCAAGAGACCCAGTACTTC.

This clonotype was detected many times. The rearrangement joins TRBV28 to TRBJ2-5; 13 nucleotides match TRBD2. There are 16 residues in the CDR3. Trimming removed 4 bases from V and 5 bases from J; junction bases left unmatched: 7. In germline, CDR1 is MDHEN, CDR2 SYDVKM. Here the CDR3 DNA reads TGTGCCAGCAGTTCCCGGGGACTAGCGGGAAAGGAGACCCAGTACTTC. This encodes CASSSRGLAGKETQYF.

This clonotype was seen more than once but under ten times. The chain couples TRBV7-2 to TRBJ1-3; 7 bases are shared with TRBD1. Germline V gives CDR1 SGHTA, CDR2 FQGNSA. The V segment lost 3 bases and the J segment 1 base; nucleotides outside the gene matches: 6. There are 16 residues in the CDR3. CDR3 DNA sequence: TGTGCCAGCAGCTTGCTACAGGGGCTTTCTGGAAACACCATATATTTT. Translated: CASSLLQGLSGNTIYF.

This clonotype has ten or more counts. The J gene is TRBJ2-2, the V gene TRBV20-1, with D perhaps TRBD1 or TRBD2 (5 bases each). The CDR3 runs to 13 residues. Looked up from germline, CDR1 is DFQATT and CDR2 is SNEGSKA (reference sequence). Trimming removed 4 bases from V and 2 bases from J, with 8 bases in between. CDR3 DNA: TGCAGTGCTATCGGGGCCAACACCGGGGAGCTGTTTTTT. This encodes CSAIGANTGELFF.

The chain recombines TRBV29-1 with TRBJ1-2, with 8 bases fitting TRBD1. Germline lookup yields CDR1 SQVTM and CDR2 ANQGSEA. The CDR3 contains 12 residues. V gave up 6 bases and J gave up 7 bases; unmatched junction bases: 7. The CDR3 DNA follows: TGCAGCGTGCGAGGACAGGGTCGTGGCTACACCTTC. Its translation: CSVRGQGRGYTF.

This clonotype was detected many times. The chain uses TRBV6-6 and TRBJ1-5; D gene unclear. Germline V lookup: CDR1 MNHNY, CDR2 SVGAGI (reference sequence). The V end lost 0 bases, the J end lost 3 bases, and 3 bases lay between the germline ends. The CDR3 is 13 amino acids. CDR3 bases: TGTGCCAGCAGTTACTCGATCAATCAGCCCCAGCATTTT. It specifies CASSYSINQPQHF.

This clonotype was seen a few times. The chain recombines TRBV24-1 with TRBJ2-2; TRBD1 might be the D (6 bases). The CDR3 is 15 amino acids. The ends were cut back, 2 bases at V and 4 bases at J, with 10 bases in the middle. Looked up from germline, CDR1 is KGHDR and CDR2 is SFDVKD. This CDR3 is CATSDSYRVTGELFF. CDR3 bases: TGTGCCACCAGTGATTCCTACAGGGTCACCGGGGAGCTGTTTTTT.

This clonotype was picked up many times. CDR3 residues: CASSLDRGWETQYF. CDR3 nucleotide sequence: TGTGCCAGCAGTCTCGACAGGGGGTGGGAGACCCAGTACTTC. The chain has TRBV28 and TRBJ2-5; 9 nucleotides agree with TRBD1. CDR3 length: 14 amino acids. Trimming cost V 5 bases and J 5 bases; bases outside gene matches: 6. The germline gives CDR1 MDHEN, CDR2 SYDVKM.

This clonotype was recorded a few times. V and J are TRBV20-1 and TRBJ2-5, with D possibly called TRBD1 or TRBD2 (5 bases each). Per the germline V gene, CDR1 is DFQATT and CDR2 is SNEGSKA (reference sequence). V was cut by 3 bases and J by 6 bases, with 14 bases left in between. The CDR3 contains 13 residues. Written as DNA, the CDR3 is TGCAGTGCTAGGGTGGGACCGAAGAAGACCCAGTACTTC. This encodes CSARVGPKKTQYF.

This clonotype showed up many times. The gene calls are TRBV20-1 and TRBJ2-5; D gene unclear. The V end was cut by 6 bases, the J end by 2 bases, with 13 bases between. The CDR3 covers 13 residues. Germline CDR1 reads DFQATT; CDR2 reads SNEGSKA (reference sequence). The CDR3: CSAPLGSQETQYF. CDR3 DNA sequence: TGCAGTGCCCCTTTAGGCAGTCAAGAGACCCAGTACTTC.

J is TRBJ1-2 and V is TRBV5-6; D not certain. The V gene lost 6 bases and the J gene lost 4 bases, with 16 bases spanning the gap. The CDR3 sequence is 14 residues long. The germline CDR1 and CDR2 sequences are SGHDT and YYEEEE. The CDR3 loop reads CASTVDSIGYGYTF. CDR3 nucleotides: TGTGCCAGCACCGTGGACTCAATCGGCTATGGCTACACCTTC.

The V call is TRBV18, the J call TRBJ2-7; D is uncertain. The CDR3 has 13 residues. CDR1 is KGHSH and CDR2 is LQKENI in the germline V gene. Trimming removed 0 bases at V and 3 bases at J, with 6 bases between. The CDR3 spells CASSPPTYYEQYF. The CDR3 region has the DNA TGTGCCAGCTCACCACCCACCTACTACGAGCAGTACTTC.

The CDR3 sequence: CASSLLVAGGPEQFF. For the CDR3, the DNA is TGTGCCAGCAGCTTATTAGTAGCGGGGGGACCCGAGCAGTTCTTC. The chain combines TRBV7-8 with TRBJ2-1, with 10 bases fitting TRBD2. With 2 bases clipped from V and 10 bases from J, the junction kept 8 bases outside the gene matches. Germline loops: CDR1 SGHVS, CDR2 FQNEAQ. CDR3 size: 15 residues.

The chain combines TRBV4-1 with TRBJ2-3; tentatively, D is TRBD1 or TRBD2 (5 bases each). The CDR3 is 16 residues long. The V gene lost 2 bases and the J gene lost 2 bases, with 14 bases spanning the gap. Per germline, CDR1 MGHRA and CDR2 YSYEKL. DNA for the CDR3: TGCGCCAGCAGCCAACCTTTAGAGGGGCACACAGATACGCAGTATTTT. It translates to CASSQPLEGHTDTQYF.

This rearrangement joins TRBV6-9 to TRBJ2-3; 9 nucleotides line up with TRBD2. CDR3 length: 16 residues. The V gene end was trimmed by 4 bases and the J gene end by 2 bases; junction bases not matched to a gene: 7. The germline CDR1 and CDR2 sequences are MNHGY and SVAAGI. In nucleotides, the CDR3 is TGTGCCAGCAGTTTCCGGCTAGCGGGAAACACAGATACGCAGTATTTT. Protein sequence: CASSFRLAGNTDTQYF.

V gene TRBV5-5 combines with J gene TRBJ2-7; tentatively, D is TRBD2 (6 bases). This CDR3 comprises 15 residues. V gave up 7 bases and J gave up 6 bases, with 23 bases separating them. Germline V lookup: CDR1 SGHKS, CDR2 YYEKEE (reference sequence). The CDR3 here is CASDSGETRNTEQYF. CDR3 coding DNA: TGTGCCAGCGACTCTGGTGAGACTAGGAATACCGAGCAGTACTTC.

This clonotype has a count of ten or more. The genes are TRBV28 and TRBJ2-5; 8 positions match TRBD1. The CDR3 covers 14 residues. CDR1 MDHEN and CDR2 SYDVKM come from the germline V gene. The ends lost 8 bases at V and 3 bases at J; junction bases unmatched: 8. In nucleotides, the CDR3 is TGTGCCAGCTACACAACAGGGGGTGAAGAGACCCAGTACTTC. This encodes CASYTTGGEETQYF.

The chain links TRBV25-1 to TRBJ1-4; TRBD1 is a possible D gene (6 bases). This CDR3 has 15 residues. CDR1 and CDR2 from the germline V gene are MGHDK and SYGVNS. The V and J ends lost 3 bases and 4 bases respectively, with 12 bases between them. CDR3 amino acids: CASSDGGTNNEKLFF. CDR3 DNA: TGTGCCAGCAGTGATGGTGGGACAAATAATGAAAAACTGTTTTTT.

This clonotype was counted ten times or more. This sequence joins TRBV12-3 or TRBV12-4 and TRBJ1-1; unclear D gene. Deletions cut 3 bases from V and 5 bases from J, with 7 bases between. This CDR3 region has 12 residues. CDR3 DNA sequence: TGTGCCAGCAGTTTCTTGGAAACTGAAGCTTTCTTT. It encodes CASSFLETEAFF.

This clonotype came up a few times. The junction and the germline gene differ at one end; a read error may be behind it. V and J are TRBV6-1 and TRBJ2-7, with 15 bases fitting TRBD2. The CDR3 covers 15 residues. The germline V gene has CDR1 MNHNS and CDR2 SASEGT. As DNA, the CDR3 is TGTGCCAGCAGCGGACTAGCGGGAGGGACGTACGAGCGGTACTTC. This gives the protein CASSGLAGGTYERYF.

This clonotype was recorded many times. The rearrangement joins TRBV6-1 to TRBJ1-1; D is ambiguous. The CDR3 covers 13 residues. The germline V and J ends were trimmed by 4 bases and 3 bases, with 9 bases remaining between them. Germline values: CDR1 MNHNS, CDR2 SASEGT. CDR3 in DNA: TGTGCCAGCAGTGCTAGGGTGGACACTGAAGCTTTCTTT. Protein sequence: CASSARVDTEAFF.